The 26 T cell receptor beta chains below all came from one sample that was sequenced in a study of blood T cell repertoires in COVID-19. Sequencing used immunoSEQ multiplex PCR; TCRdb keeps in-frame clones, though not all of them. Among roughly 260,000 clones listed, around 87% were seen once. The specimen was peripheral blood. All receptors derive from a woman aged 50 to 60 with acute or convalescent COVID-19.

The V call is TRBV30, the J call TRBJ2-1; the match to TRBD2 covers 11 bases. V shed 3 bases and J 4 bases; nucleotides not matched to a gene: 11. CDR1 is GTSNPN and CDR2 is SVGIG in the germline V gene (reference sequence). CDR3 length: 17 amino acids. The CDR3 DNA sequence: TGTGCCTGGAGCGCCCGCGGACTAGCGGGCCCTTACAATGAGCAGTTCTTC. The encoded protein is CAWSARGLAGPYNEQFF.

The chain is built from TRBV2 and TRBJ1-2; 8 positions agree with TRBD1. There are 14 residues in the CDR3. V lost 4 bases, J lost 2 bases, and 3 bases stayed unmatched. From germline, CDR1 is SNHLY and CDR2 FYNNEI. CDR3 region: CASSGQGRNYGYTF. The CDR3 DNA is TGTGCCAGCAGTGGACAGGGGAGAAACTATGGCTACACCTTC.

V is TRBV11-1 and J is TRBJ2-1, with 7 positions matching TRBD1. The CDR3 spans 14 residues. CDR1 and CDR2 from the germline V gene are SGHAT and FQDESV (reference sequence). The ends lost 1 base at V and 7 bases at J; junction bases unmatched: 4. CDR3 bases: TGTGCCAGCAGCTTAGGGACAGGATCAAATGAGCAGTTCTTC. Translation gives CASSLGTGSNEQFF.

V gene TRBV24-1 combines with J gene TRBJ2-3; the D is unclear. Germline assignment: CDR1 KGHDR and CDR2 SFDVKD. CDR3 length: 11 residues. Deletions cut 5 bases from V and 3 bases from J, with 2 bases between. The CDR3 here is CATSATDTQYF. CDR3 nucleotide sequence: TGTGCCACCAGTGCAACAGATACGCAGTATTTT.

CDR3: CASSPRDRGDYGYTF. The CDR3 coding sequence is TGCGCCAGCAGCCCCCGGGACAGGGGGGACTATGGCTACACCTTC. This chain uses TRBV4-3 with TRBJ1-2; 11 bases fit TRBD1. The CDR3 sequence is 15 residues long. Germline CDR1 is LGHNA and CDR2 is YSLEER. Losses at the gene ends were 4 bases for V and 3 bases for J; bases not matched to a gene: 4.

The table lists this clone with a few counts. This chain uses TRBV7-3 with TRBJ2-7; TRBD2 aligns across 11 bases. In germline, CDR1 is SGHTA, CDR2 FQGTGA. This CDR3 region has 18 residues. The trim removed 5 bases at V and 4 bases at J, leaving 16 bases unmatched. The CDR3 is CASSRVQLAGVSPYEQYF. CDR3 sequence (DNA): TGTGCCAGCAGCCGCGTTCAACTAGCGGGAGTCTCTCCGTACGAGCAGTACTTC.

The rearrangement links TRBV19 to TRBJ2-6; 7 bases match TRBD2. V lost 2 bases, J lost 4 bases, and 14 bases stayed unmatched. Germline lookup yields CDR1 LNHDA and CDR2 SQIVND (reference sequence). CDR3 size: 19 residues. The CDR3 nucleotides read TGTGCCAGTAGTATAATGGGCGGGAGTGCCCAAGGAGGGGCCAACGTCCTGACTTTC. As protein: CASSIMGGSAQGGANVLTF.

This chain connects TRBV5-4 to TRBJ1-1; D call uncertain. Per the germline V gene, CDR1 is SGHNT and CDR2 is YYREEE (reference sequence). V was trimmed by 4 bases and J by 4 bases, leaving 14 bases between them. The CDR3 is 14 amino acids. CDR3 nucleotides: TGTGCCAGCAGCCTGACATCCTCCTCCACTGAAGCTTTCTTT. Translating it yields CASSLTSSSTEAFF.

The V gene is TRBV27, the J gene TRBJ1-6; D is perhaps TRBD1 (6 bases). Germline-derived CDR1 and CDR2 are MNHEY and SMNVEV (reference sequence). The CDR3 totals 15 residues. Trimming took off 5 bases at V and 8 bases at J, with 16 bases between the two ends. The CDR3: CASSPRGGRDSPLHF. CDR3 in DNA: TGTGCCAGCAGTCCGAGGGGGGGCAGGGATTCACCCCTCCACTTT.

V gene TRBV7-9 combines with J gene TRBJ2-2; 8 nucleotides align to TRBD1. In germline, CDR1 is SEHNR, CDR2 FQNEAQ (reference sequence). The trim removed 5 bases at V and 5 bases at J, leaving 13 bases unmatched. This CDR3 has 17 residues. As DNA, the CDR3 is TGTGCCAGCAGCGGCCAGGGGGCAGAGGGGTTGACCGGGGAGCTGTTTTTT. Amino acid sequence: CASSGQGAEGLTGELFF.

This clone appeared a single time. The gene calls are TRBV19 and TRBJ2-7; D is unresolved. The germline V and J ends were trimmed by 4 bases and 3 bases, with 4 bases remaining between them. Germline CDR1 is LNHDA and CDR2 is SQIVND (reference sequence). The CDR3 runs 11 residues. The CDR3 spells CASSTYYEQYF. As DNA, the CDR3 is TGTGCCAGTAGTACCTACTACGAGCAGTACTTC.

This chain connects TRBV18 to TRBJ2-2; perhaps TRBD1 as D (5 bases). Germline V gives CDR1 KGHSH, CDR2 LQKENI. The V end was cut by 5 bases, the J end by 1 base, with 8 bases between. The CDR3 is 14 residues long. The CDR3 here is CASSATGNTGELFF. In nucleotides, the CDR3 is TGTGCCAGCTCAGCCACAGGGAACACCGGGGAGCTGTTTTTT.

The chain has TRBV7-3 and TRBJ2-7, with 12 bases aligning to TRBD2. This CDR3 region has 14 residues. Trimming at V came to 4 bases and at J to 6 bases, leaving 4 bases not matched to a gene. CDR1 is SGHTA and CDR2 is FQGTGA in the germline V gene. The CDR3, as DNA: TGTGCCAGCAGCTCTAGCGGGAGGGCCAGCGAGCAGTACTTC. Protein sequence: CASSSSGRASEQYF.

This clone was counted a single time. The chain uses TRBV19 and TRBJ1-2; 8 bases align to TRBD1. With V trimmed by 6 bases and J by 2 bases, 5 bases remained unmatched. The CDR3 is made up of 14 amino acids. Germline CDR1 and CDR2: LNHDA and SQIVND (reference sequence). Here the CDR3 reads CASSDRGSNYGYTF. DNA for the CDR3: TGTGCCAGTAGCGACAGGGGTTCCAACTATGGCTACACCTTC.

V gene TRBV9 combines with J gene TRBJ2-7, with D perhaps matching TRBD2 (6 bases). This CDR3 region has 16 residues. The ends were cut back, 0 bases at V and 4 bases at J, with 17 bases in the middle. CDR1 and CDR2 (germline): SGDLS, YYNGEE. This chain's CDR3 is CASSVGGAPFSYEQYF. As DNA, the CDR3 is TGTGCCAGCAGCGTAGGCGGGGCGCCCTTTTCTTACGAGCAGTACTTC.

The sample holds a few counts of this clone. The chain employs TRBV5-8 and TRBJ2-5; 8 bases are shared with TRBD1. The CDR3 is made up of 14 amino acids. The ends lost 0 bases at V and 5 bases at J; junction bases unmatched: 3. From germline, CDR1 is SGHTS and CDR2 YDEGEE. CDR3 protein: CASSLGQGRETQYF. The CDR3 DNA reads as TGTGCCAGCAGCTTGGGACAGGGGAGGGAGACCCAGTACTTC.

CDR3 DNA sequence: TGTGCCAGCAGCTTGGTTATGAAGGGGTGGGGCGAGCAGTACTTC. Amino acids: CASSLVMKGWGEQYF. The chain carries TRBV7-8 and TRBJ2-7; the D gene is possibly TRBD1 (5 bases). Trimming stripped 3 bases from V and 6 bases from J, with 18 bases between. The CDR3 has 15 amino acids. Germline V CDR1 and CDR2: SGHVS, FQNEAQ.

V usage is TRBV9 and J usage is TRBJ2-2, with 8 bases fitting TRBD1. The CDR3 sequence is 16 residues long. Per germline, CDR1 SGDLS and CDR2 YYNGEE. V trimming: 0 bases; J trimming: 3 bases; junction bases outside the gene matches: 4. The CDR3, as DNA: TGTGCCAGCAGCGTAGGGGACAGGATTCACACCGGGGAGCTGTTTTTT. Translating gives CASSVGDRIHTGELFF.

V usage is TRBV21-1 and J usage is TRBJ2-1; the table's D call, TRBD2, was not checked against the DNA. TRBV21-1 is given as a pseudogene. CDR3 length equals 17 residues. The CDR3 DNA follows: TGTGCCAGCAGCAAGGGGGGACTAGCGGGAGGGAAGAGGGAGGGGTTCTTC. The encoded protein is CASSKGGLAGGKREGFF.

The V call is TRBV29-1, the J call TRBJ1-5; no firm D call. CDR1 SQVTM and CDR2 ANQGSEA come from the germline V gene. The CDR3 length is 15 residues. With 5 bases removed from V and 0 bases from J, the gap between germline ends came to 14 bases. CDR3 protein: CSVRVVHYSNQPQHF. CDR3 in DNA: TGCAGCGTTCGGGTGGTCCATTATAGCAATCAGCCCCAGCATTTT.

This clone was recorded only once. The V call is TRBV15, the J call TRBJ2-3; TRBD2 matches 9 bases. Trimming cost V 2 bases and J 3 bases; bases outside gene matches: 6. The CDR3 totals 16 residues. CDR1 and CDR2 (germline): LNHNV, YYDKDF (reference sequence). DNA for the CDR3: TGTGCCACCAGCAGAAGACTAGCGGAGGAGACAGATACGCAGTATTTT. Its protein is CATSRRLAEETDTQYF.

The chain carries TRBV11-2 and TRBJ2-7; a possible D gene is TRBD2 (7 bases). The CDR3 is 14 amino acids. Germline CDR1 reads SGHAT; CDR2 reads FQNNGV. V was clipped by 2 bases and J by 6 bases, with 14 bases between them. The CDR3 bases are TGTGCCAGCAGCTTAAGGGGGGGAGACTCCGAGCAGTACTTC. The encoded protein is CASSLRGGDSEQYF.

The gene calls are TRBV7-6 and TRBJ1-4; D gene ambiguous. The V gene's germline CDR1 is SGHVS and CDR2 FNYEAQ. The V and J ends lost 3 bases and 5 bases respectively, with 13 bases between them. The CDR3 is 15 amino acids. CDR3: CASSLGMIRNEKLFF. CDR3 bases: TGTGCCAGCAGCTTGGGCATGATTCGGAATGAAAAACTGTTTTTT.

The chain carries TRBV2 and TRBJ1-4; 12 bases agree with TRBD1. V trimming: 6 bases; J trimming: 10 bases; junction bases outside the gene matches: 6. The CDR3 covers 14 residues. CDR1 is SNHLY and CDR2 is FYNNEI in the germline V gene. The CDR3 DNA sequence: TGTGCCAGCAGACCCGGGACAGGGGGCCGAAAACTGTTTTTT. Amino acids: CASRPGTGGRKLFF.

The chain carries TRBV5-6 and TRBJ2-7; the D gene is possibly TRBD1 (5 bases). V was clipped by 0 bases and J by 5 bases, with 6 bases between them. Germline lookup yields CDR1 SGHDT and CDR2 YYEEEE. CDR3 size: 12 residues. The CDR3 bases are TGTGCCAGCAGCTTGGCAGGGAACGAGCAGTACTTC. Amino acids: CASSLAGNEQYF. Looking up the rest from reference TRBV5-6 and TRBJ2-7 gives the full variable domain: DAGVTQSPTHLIKTRGQQVTLRCSPKSGHDTVSWYQQALGQGPQFIFQYYEEEERQRGNFPDRFSGHQFPNYSSELNVNALLLGDSALYLCASSLAGNEQYFGPGTRLTVT.

The count of this clone is one. The chain couples TRBV13 to TRBJ1-1; D is perhaps TRBD1 (5 bases). The CDR3 has 14 residues. CDR1 and CDR2 (germline): PRHDT, FYEKMQ (reference sequence). V shed 0 bases and J shed 4 bases, with 9 bases lying between them. In DNA form, the CDR3 reads TGTGCCAGCAGCTTAGGCGCCGGGGGCACTGAAGCTTTCTTT. Translating it yields CASSLGAGGTEAFF. Using reference TRBV13 and TRBJ1-1 for the parts outside the CDR3, the full variable domain is AAGVIQSPRHLIKEKRETATLKCYPIPRHDTVYWYQQGPGQDPQFLISFYEKMQSDKGSIPDRFSAQQFSDYHSELNMSSLELGDSALYFCASSLGAGGTEAFFGQGTRLTVV.